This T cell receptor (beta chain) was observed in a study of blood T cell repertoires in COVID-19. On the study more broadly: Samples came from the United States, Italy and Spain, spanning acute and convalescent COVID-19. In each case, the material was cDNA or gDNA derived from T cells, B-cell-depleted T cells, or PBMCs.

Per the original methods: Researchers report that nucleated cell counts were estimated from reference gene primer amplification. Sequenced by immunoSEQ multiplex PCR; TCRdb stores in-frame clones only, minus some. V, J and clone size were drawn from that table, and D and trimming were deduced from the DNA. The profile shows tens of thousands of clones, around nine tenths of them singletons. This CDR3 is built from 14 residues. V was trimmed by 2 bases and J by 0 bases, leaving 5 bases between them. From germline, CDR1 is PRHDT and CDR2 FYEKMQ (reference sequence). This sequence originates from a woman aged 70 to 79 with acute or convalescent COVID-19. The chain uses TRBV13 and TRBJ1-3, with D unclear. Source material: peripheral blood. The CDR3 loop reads CASSLRVSGNTIYF. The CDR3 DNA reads TGTGCCAGCAGCTTACGAGTCTCTGGAAACACCATATATTTT. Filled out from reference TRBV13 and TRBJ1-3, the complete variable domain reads AAGVIQSPRHLIKEKRETATLKCYPIPRHDTVYWYQQGPGQDPQFLISFYEKMQSDKGSIPDRFSAQQFSDYHSELNMSSLELGDSALYFCASSLRVSGNTIYFGEGSWLTVV.